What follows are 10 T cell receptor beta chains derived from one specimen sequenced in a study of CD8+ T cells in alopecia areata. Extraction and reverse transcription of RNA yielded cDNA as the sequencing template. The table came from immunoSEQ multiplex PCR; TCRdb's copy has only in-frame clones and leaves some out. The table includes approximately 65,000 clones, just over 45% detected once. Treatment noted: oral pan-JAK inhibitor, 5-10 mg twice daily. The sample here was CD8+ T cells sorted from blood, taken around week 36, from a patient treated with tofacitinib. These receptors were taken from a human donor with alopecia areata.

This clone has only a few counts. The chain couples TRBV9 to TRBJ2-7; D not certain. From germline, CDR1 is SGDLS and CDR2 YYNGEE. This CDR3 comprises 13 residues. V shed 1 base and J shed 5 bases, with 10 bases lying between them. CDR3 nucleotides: TGTGCCAGCAGCGTAACGGCTCGGGACGAGCAGTACTTC. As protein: CASSVTARDEQYF. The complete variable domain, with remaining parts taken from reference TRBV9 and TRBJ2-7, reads DSGVTQTPKHLITATGQRVTLRCSPRSGDLSVYWYQQSLDQGLQFLIQYYNGEERAKGNILERFSAQQFPDLHSELNLSSLELGDSALYFCASSVTARDEQYFGPGTRLTVT.

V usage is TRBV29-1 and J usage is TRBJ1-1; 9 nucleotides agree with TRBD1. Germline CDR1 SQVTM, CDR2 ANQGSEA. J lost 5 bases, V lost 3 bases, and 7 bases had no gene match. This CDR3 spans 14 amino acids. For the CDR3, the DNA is TGCAGCGTTGAGTTAGGGACAGGGCTAACTGAAGCTTTCTTT. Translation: CSVELGTGLTEAFF.

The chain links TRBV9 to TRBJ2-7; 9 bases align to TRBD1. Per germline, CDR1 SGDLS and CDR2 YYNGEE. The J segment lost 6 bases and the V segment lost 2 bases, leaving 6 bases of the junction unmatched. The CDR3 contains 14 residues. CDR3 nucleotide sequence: TGTGCCAGCAGCGTTGACACAGGGGGCCGCGAGCAGTACTTC. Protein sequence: CASSVDTGGREQYF.

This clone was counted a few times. The CDR3, as DNA: TGCAGTGCTCCCTGGGATACGCAGTATTTT. It is translated as CSAPWDTQYF. This chain connects TRBV20-1 to TRBJ2-3; D is undetermined. V was trimmed by 5 bases and J by 6 bases, leaving 6 bases between them. CDR3 length: 10 residues. CDR1 is DFQATT, CDR2 SNEGSKA, per germline (reference sequence).

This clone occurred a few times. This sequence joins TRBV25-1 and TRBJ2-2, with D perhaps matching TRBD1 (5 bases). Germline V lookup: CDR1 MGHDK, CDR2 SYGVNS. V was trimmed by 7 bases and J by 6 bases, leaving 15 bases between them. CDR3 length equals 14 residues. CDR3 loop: CASTRGRASGELFF. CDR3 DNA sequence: TGTGCCAGCACCCGTGGCAGGGCATCCGGGGAGCTGTTTTTT.

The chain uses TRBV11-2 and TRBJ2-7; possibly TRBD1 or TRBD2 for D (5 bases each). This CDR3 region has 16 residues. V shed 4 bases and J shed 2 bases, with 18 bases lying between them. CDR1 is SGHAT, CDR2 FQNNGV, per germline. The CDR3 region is CASSSSGGEIPYEQYF. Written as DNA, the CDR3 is TGTGCCAGCAGCTCCTCTGGGGGAGAGATACCCTACGAGCAGTACTTC.

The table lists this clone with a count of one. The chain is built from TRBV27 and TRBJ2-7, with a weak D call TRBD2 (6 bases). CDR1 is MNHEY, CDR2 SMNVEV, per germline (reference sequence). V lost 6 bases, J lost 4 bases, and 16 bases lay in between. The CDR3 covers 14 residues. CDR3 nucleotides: TGTGCCAGCAGCACCGGGACGGGAGAATACGAGCAGTACTTC. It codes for CASSTGTGEYEQYF.

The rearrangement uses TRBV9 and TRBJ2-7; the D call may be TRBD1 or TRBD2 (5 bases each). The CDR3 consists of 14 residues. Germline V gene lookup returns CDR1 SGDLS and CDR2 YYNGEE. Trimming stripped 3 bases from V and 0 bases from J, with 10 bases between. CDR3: CASSDGTPSYEQYF. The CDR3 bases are TGTGCCAGCAGCGACGGGACGCCCTCCTACGAGCAGTACTTC. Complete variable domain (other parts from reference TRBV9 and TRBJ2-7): DSGVTQTPKHLITATGQRVTLRCSPRSGDLSVYWYQQSLDQGLQFLIQYYNGEERAKGNILERFSAQQFPDLHSELNLSSLELGDSALYFCASSDGTPSYEQYFGPGTRLTVT.

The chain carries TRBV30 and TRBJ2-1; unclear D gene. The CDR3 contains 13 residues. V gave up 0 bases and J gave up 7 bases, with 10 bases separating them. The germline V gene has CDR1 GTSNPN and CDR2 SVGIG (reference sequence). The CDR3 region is CAWSVAVKNEQFF. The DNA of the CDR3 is TGTGCCTGGAGTGTAGCAGTCAAAAATGAGCAGTTCTTC.

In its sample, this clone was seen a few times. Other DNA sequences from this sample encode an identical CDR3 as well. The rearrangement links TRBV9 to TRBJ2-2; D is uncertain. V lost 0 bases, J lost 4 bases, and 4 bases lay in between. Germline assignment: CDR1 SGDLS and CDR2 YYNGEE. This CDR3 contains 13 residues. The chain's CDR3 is CASSVVSTGELFF. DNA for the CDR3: TGTGCCAGCAGCGTAGTTTCCACCGGGGAGCTGTTTTTT.